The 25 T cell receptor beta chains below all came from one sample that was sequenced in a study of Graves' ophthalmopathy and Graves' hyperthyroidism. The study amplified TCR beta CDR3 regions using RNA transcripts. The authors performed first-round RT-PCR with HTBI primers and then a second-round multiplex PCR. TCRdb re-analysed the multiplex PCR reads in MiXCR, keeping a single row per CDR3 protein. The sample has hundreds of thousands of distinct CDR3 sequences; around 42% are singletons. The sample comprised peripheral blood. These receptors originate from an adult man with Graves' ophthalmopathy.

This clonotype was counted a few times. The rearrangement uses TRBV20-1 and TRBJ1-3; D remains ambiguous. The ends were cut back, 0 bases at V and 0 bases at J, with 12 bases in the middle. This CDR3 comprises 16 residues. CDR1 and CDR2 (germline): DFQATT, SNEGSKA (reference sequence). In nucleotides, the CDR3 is TGCAGTGCTAGAGATTTGGGCCAAAGCTCTGGAAACACCATATATTTT. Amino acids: CSARDLGQSSGNTIYF.

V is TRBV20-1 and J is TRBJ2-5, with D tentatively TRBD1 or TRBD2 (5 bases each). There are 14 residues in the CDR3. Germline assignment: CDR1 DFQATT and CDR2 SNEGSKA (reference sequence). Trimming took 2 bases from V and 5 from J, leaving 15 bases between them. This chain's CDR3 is CSARRDRASETQYF. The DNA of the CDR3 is TGCAGTGCTAGACGGGACCGCGCGTCGGAGACCCAGTACTTC.

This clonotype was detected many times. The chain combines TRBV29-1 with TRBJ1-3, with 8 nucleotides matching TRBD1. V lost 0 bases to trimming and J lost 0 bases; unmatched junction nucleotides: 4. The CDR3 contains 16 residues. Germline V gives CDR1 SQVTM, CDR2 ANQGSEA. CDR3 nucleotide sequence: TGCAGCGTTGAAGATGGGGACAGGACCTCTGGAAACACCATATATTTT. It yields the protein CSVEDGDRTSGNTIYF. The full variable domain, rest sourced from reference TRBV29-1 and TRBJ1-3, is SAVISQKPSRDICQRGTSLTIQCQVDSQVTMMFWYRQQPGQSLTLIATANQGSEATYESGFVIDKFPISRPNLTFSTLTVSNMSPEDSSIYLCSVEDGDRTSGNTIYFGEGSWLTVV.

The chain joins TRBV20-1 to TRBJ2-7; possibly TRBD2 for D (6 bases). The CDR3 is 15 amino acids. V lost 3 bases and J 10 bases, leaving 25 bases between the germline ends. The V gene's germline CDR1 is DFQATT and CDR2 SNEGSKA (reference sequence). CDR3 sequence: CSARIPRGSGEDQYF. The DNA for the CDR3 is TGCAGTGCTAGGATTCCCCGGGGGTCTGGGGAGGACCAGTACTTC.

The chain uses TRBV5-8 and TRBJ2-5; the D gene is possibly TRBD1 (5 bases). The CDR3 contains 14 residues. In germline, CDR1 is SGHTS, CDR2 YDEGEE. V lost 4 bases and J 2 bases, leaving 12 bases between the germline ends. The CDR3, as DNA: TGTGCCAGCAGCATAGACAGTGATCAAGAGACCCAGTACTTC. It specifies CASSIDSDQETQYF.

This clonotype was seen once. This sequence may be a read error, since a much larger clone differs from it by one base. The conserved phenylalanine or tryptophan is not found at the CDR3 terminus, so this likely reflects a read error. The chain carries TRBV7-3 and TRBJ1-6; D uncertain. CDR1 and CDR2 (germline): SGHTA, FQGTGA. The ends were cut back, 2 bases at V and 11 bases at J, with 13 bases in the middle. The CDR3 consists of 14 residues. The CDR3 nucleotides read TGTGCCAGCAGCTTAGGAGGGTTAATTGCACCCCTCCACCTT. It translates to CASSLGGLIAPLHL.

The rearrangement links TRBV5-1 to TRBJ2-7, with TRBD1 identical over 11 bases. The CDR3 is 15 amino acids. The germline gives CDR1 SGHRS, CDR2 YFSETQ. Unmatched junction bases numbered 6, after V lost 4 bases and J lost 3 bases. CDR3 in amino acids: CASSMGTGGLYEQYF. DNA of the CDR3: TGCGCCAGCAGCATGGGGACAGGGGGACTCTACGAGCAGTACTTC.

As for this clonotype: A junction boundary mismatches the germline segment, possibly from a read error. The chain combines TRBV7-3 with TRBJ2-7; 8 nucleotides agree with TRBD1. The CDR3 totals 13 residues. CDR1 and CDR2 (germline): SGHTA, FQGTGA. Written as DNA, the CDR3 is TGCGCCAGCAGCGTCCTGACAGGGGACGAGCAGCACTTC. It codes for CASSVLTGDEQHF.

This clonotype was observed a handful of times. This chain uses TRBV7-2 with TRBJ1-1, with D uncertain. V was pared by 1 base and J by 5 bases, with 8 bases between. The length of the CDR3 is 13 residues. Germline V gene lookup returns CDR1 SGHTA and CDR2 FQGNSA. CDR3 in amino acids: CASSLVSGTEAFF. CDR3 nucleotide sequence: TGTGCCAGCAGCTTAGTGTCCGGAACTGAAGCTTTCTTT.

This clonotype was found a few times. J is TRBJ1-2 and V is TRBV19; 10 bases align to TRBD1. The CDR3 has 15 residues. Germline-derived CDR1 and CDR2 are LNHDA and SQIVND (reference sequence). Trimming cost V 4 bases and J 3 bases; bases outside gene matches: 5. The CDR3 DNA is TGTGCCAGTAGTACGGGACAGGGGACTTACTATGGCTACACCTTC. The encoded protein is CASSTGQGTYYGYTF.

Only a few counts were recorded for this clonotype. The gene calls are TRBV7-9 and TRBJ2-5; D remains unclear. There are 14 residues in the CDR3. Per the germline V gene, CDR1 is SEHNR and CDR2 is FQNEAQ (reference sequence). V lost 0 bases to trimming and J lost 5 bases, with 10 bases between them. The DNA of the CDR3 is TGTGCCAGCAGCTTAGCGGGTCAGGAGGAGACCCAGTACTTC. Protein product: CASSLAGQEETQYF.

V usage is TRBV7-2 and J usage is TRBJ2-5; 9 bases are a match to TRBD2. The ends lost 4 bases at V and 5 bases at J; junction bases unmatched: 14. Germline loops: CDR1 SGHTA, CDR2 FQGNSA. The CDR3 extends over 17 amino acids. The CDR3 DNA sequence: TGTGCCAGCAGCTCTCTTGTAGCGGGGGCGTTAGGGGAGACCCAGTACTTC. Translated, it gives CASSSLVAGALGETQYF.

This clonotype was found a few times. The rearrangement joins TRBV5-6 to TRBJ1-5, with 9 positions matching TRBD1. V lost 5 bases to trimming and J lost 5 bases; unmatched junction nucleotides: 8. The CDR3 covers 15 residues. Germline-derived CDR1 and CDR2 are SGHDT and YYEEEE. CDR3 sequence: CASRLWDRDDQPQHF. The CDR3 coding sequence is TGTGCCAGCAGGTTGTGGGACAGGGACGATCAGCCCCAGCATTTT.

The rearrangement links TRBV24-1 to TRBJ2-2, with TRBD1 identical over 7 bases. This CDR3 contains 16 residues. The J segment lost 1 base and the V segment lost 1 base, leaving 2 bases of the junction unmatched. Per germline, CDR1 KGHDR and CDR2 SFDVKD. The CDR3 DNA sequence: TGTGCCACCAGTGATTTCAGGGACAGGAACACCGGGGAGCTGTTTTTT. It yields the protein CATSDFRDRNTGELFF.

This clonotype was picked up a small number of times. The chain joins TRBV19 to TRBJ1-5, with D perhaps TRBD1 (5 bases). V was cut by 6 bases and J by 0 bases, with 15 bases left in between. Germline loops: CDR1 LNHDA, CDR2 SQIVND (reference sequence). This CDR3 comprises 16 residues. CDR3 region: CASSQLRGYSNQPQHF. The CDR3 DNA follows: TGTGCCAGTAGCCAACTAAGGGGTTATAGCAATCAGCCCCAGCATTTT.

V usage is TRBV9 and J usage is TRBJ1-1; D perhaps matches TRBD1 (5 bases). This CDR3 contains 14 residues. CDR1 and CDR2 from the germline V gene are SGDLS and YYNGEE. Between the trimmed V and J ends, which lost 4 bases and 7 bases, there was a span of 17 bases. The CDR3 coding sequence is TGTGCCAGCAGCCCGGGGACCGTTCTGGATGAAGCTTTCTTT. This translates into CASSPGTVLDEAFF.

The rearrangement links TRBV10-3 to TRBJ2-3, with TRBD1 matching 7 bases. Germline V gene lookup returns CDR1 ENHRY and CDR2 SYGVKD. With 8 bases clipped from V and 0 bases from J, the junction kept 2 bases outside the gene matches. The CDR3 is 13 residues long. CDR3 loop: CAIGGQSTDTQYF. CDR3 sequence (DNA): TGTGCCATCGGGGGACAGAGCACAGATACGCAGTATTTT.

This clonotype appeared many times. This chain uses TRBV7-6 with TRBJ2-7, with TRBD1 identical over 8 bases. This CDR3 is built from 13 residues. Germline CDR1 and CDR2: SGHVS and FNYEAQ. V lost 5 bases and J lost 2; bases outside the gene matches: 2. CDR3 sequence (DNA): TGTGCCAGCAGCCTACAGGGGGCCTACGAGCAGTACTTC. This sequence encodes CASSLQGAYEQYF.

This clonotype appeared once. CDR3 sequence reads: CASSLVTGASYEQYF. CDR3 sequence (DNA): TGTGCCAGCAGCTTAGTAACAGGGGCATCCTACGAGCAGTACTTC. The V call is TRBV7-4, the J call TRBJ2-7; 7 nucleotides match TRBD1. This CDR3 spans 15 amino acids. Germline CDR1 and CDR2: SGHVT and SQSDAQ. The ends lost 1 base at V and 1 base at J; junction bases unmatched: 4.

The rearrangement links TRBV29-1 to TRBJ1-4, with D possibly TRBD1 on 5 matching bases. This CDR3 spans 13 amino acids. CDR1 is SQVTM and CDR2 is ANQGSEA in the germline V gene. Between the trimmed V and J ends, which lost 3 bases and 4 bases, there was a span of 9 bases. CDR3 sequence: CSVDAGLNEKLFF. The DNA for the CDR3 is TGCAGCGTTGACGCGGGGCTTAATGAAAAACTGTTTTTT.

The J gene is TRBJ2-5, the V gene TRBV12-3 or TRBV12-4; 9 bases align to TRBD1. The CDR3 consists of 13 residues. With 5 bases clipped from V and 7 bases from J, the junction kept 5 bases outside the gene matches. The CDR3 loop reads CASSKDRGRTQYF. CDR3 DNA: TGTGCCAGCAGTAAGGACAGGGGTCGGACCCAGTACTTC.

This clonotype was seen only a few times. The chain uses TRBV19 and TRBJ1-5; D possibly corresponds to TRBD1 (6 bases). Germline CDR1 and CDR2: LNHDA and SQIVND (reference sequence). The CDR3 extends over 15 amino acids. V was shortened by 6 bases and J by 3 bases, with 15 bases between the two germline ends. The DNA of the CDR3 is TGTGCCAGTAGCTCATCGACAGGCCTCAATCAGCCCCAGCATTTT. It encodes CASSSSTGLNQPQHF. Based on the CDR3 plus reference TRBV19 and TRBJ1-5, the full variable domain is DGGITQSPKYLFRKEGQNVTLSCEQNLNHDAMYWYRQDPGQGLRLIYYSQIVNDFQKGDIAEGYSVSREKKESFPLTVTSAQKNPTAFYLCASSSSTGLNQPQHFGDGTRLSIL.

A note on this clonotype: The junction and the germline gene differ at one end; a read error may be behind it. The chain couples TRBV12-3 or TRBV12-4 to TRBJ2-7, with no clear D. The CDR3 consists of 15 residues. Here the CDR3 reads CTSSLAALAEYEQYF. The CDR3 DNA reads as TGTACCAGCAGTTTAGCTGCGTTAGCCGAATACGAGCAGTACTTC.

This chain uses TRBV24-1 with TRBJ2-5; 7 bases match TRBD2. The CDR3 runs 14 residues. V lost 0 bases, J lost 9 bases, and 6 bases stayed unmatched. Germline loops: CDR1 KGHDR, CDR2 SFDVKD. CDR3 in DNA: TGTGCCACCAGTGATTTGAGGGCCCGGGAGGCCCAGTACTTC. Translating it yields CATSDLRAREAQYF.

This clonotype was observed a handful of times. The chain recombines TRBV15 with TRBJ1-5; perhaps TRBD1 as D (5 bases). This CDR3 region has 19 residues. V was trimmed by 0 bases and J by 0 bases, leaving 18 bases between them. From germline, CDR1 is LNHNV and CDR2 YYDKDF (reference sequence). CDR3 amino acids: CATSRDHLGQGNSNQPQHF. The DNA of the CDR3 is TGTGCCACCAGCAGAGATCATCTGGGGCAGGGAAATAGCAATCAGCCCCAGCATTTT.